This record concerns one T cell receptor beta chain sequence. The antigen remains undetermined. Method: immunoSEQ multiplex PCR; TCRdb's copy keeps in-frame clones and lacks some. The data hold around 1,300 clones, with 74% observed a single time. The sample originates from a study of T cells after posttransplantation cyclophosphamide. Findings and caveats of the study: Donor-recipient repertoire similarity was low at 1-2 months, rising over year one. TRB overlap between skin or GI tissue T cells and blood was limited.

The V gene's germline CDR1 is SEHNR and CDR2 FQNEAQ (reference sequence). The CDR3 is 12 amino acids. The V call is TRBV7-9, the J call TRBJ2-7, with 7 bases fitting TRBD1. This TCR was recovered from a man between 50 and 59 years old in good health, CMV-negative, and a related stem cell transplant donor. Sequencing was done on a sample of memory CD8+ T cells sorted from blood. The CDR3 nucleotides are TGTGGGATAACAGGGGCCTCCTACGAGCAGTACTTC. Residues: CGITGASYEQYF.